This is a list of T cell receptor beta chains from one sample in a study of T-cell reconstitution after alpha-beta-depleted transplantation in children. TCRdb reprocessed the PCR reads with MiXCR, giving one entry per CDR3 protein. Found here are about 270,000 distinct CDR3 sequences, nearly 10% of them singletons; the top ten hold 10%. The sample in question was PBMCs from the stem cell graft donor, obtained from the stem cell graft. All receptors derive from a human donor who donated a stem cell graft to a child with SCID. Both conserved end residues are part of each CDR3. The D gene is left open where the match is weak. Only some rows state a clone size, as once, few, many or a class for expanded clones.

d_call: TRBD1; j_call: TRBJ2-3; clone_size: NA; v_call: TRBV6-1; cdr3_nt: TGTGCCAGCAACCTCAGGACAGGGATGGCTTTCACAGATACGCAGTATTTT; cdr3_aa: CASNLRTGMAFTDTQYF
d_call: TRBD2; j_call: TRBJ2-7; clone_size: few; v_call: TRBV29-1; cdr3_nt: TGCAGCGTTGAAGATCCATGGACTAGCGGGGCAACTGGCACCTACGAGCAGTACTTC; cdr3_aa: CSVEDPWTSGATGTYEQYF
d_call: TRBD2; j_call: TRBJ2-3; clone_size: many; v_call: TRBV5-1; cdr3_nt: TGCGCCAGCAGCTTGACAACGGGGGGGCCCGGAGATACGCAGTATTTT; cdr3_aa: CASSLTTGGPGDTQYF
d_call: NA; j_call: TRBJ1-4; clone_size: NA; v_call: TRBV2; cdr3_nt: TGTGCCAGCATGCCCCAGGGAGAAAAACTGTTTTTT; cdr3_aa: CASMPQGEKLFF
d_call: NA; j_call: TRBJ1-2; clone_size: NA; v_call: TRBV5-6; cdr3_nt: TGTGCCAGCAGCTCGGACCTCCGGGGGCCTAACTATGGCTACACCTTC; cdr3_aa: CASSSDLRGPNYGYTF
d_call: NA; j_call: TRBJ2-2; clone_size: NA; v_call: TRBV6-5; cdr3_nt: TGTGCCAGCAGTTACCTTATGGGGACGGACGTGTTTTTT; cdr3_aa: CASSYLMGTDVFF
d_call: TRBD1; j_call: TRBJ1-2; clone_size: many; v_call: TRBV5-1; cdr3_nt: TGCGCCAGCAGGCAGCCCGACAGGGACTATGGCTACACCTTC; cdr3_aa: CASRQPDRDYGYTF
d_call: NA; j_call: TRBJ1-6; clone_size: NA; v_call: TRBV3-1; cdr3_nt: TGTGCCAGCAGCCTCGCAGCAGGGCGGTCACCCCTCCACTTT; cdr3_aa: CASSLAAGRSPLHF
d_call: TRBD2; j_call: TRBJ2-3; clone_size: few; v_call: TRBV4-1; cdr3_nt: TGCGTTACGTCAAACGGGGGGGAGGCAGATACGCAGTATTTT; cdr3_aa: CVTSNGGEADTQYF
d_call: TRBD1; j_call: TRBJ1-1; clone_size: NA; v_call: TRBV5-1; cdr3_nt: TGCGCCAGCAGCTTGGGCCGACAGGGGTTAGGCACTGAAGCTTTCTTT; cdr3_aa: CASSLGRQGLGTEAFF
d_call: TRBD2; j_call: TRBJ2-1; clone_size: many; v_call: TRBV5-1; cdr3_nt: TGCGCCAGCAGCTCTAGCGGCAGCTCCTACAATGAGCAGTTCTTC; cdr3_aa: CASSSSGSSYNEQFF
d_call: NA; j_call: TRBJ1-1; clone_size: NA; v_call: TRBV12-3/TRBV12-4; cdr3_nt: TGTGCCAGCAGTTTATGGCATTCGAACACTGAAGCTTTCTTT; cdr3_aa: CASSLWHSNTEAFF
d_call: NA; j_call: TRBJ1-1; clone_size: NA; v_call: TRBV29-1; cdr3_nt: TGCAGCGTCGTCGGGGACGGGACTGAAGCTTTCTTT; cdr3_aa: CSVVGDGTEAFF
d_call: NA; j_call: TRBJ1-4; clone_size: NA; v_call: TRBV5-1; cdr3_nt: TGCGCCAGCAGCTTCGGACGCGGGCCTGAAAAACTGTTTTTT; cdr3_aa: CASSFGRGPEKLFF
d_call: NA; j_call: TRBJ2-2; clone_size: NA; v_call: TRBV11-1; cdr3_nt: TGTGCCAGCAGCTCCGTACTAATGGTCGGGGGGAACACCGGGGAGCTGTTTTTT; cdr3_aa: CASSSVLMVGGNTGELFF
d_call: TRBD1; j_call: TRBJ1-4; clone_size: NA; v_call: TRBV7-8; cdr3_nt: TGTGCCAGCAGCATTTACAGGGGAGAAAAACTGTTTTTT; cdr3_aa: CASSIYRGEKLFF
d_call: TRBD1; j_call: TRBJ1-2; clone_size: few; v_call: TRBV6-4; cdr3_nt: TGTGCCAGCAGTACAGCCGGGACAGAACCTTTTTATGGCTACACCTTC; cdr3_aa: CASSTAGTEPFYGYTF
d_call: TRBD2; j_call: TRBJ2-5; clone_size: NA; v_call: TRBV10-2; cdr3_nt: TGCGCCAGCAATATAGCGGGGGGCCAAGAGACCCAGTACTTC; cdr3_aa: CASNIAGGQETQYF
d_call: NA; j_call: TRBJ2-3; clone_size: NA; v_call: TRBV20-1; cdr3_nt: TGCAGTGCTAGGGACCCCCAGGGCACAGATACGCAGTATTTT; cdr3_aa: CSARDPQGTDTQYF
d_call: TRBD1; j_call: TRBJ2-7; clone_size: many; v_call: TRBV12-3/TRBV12-4; cdr3_nt: TGTGCCAGCAGTTTTGGGCAGGGGGCCAACGAGCAGTACTTC; cdr3_aa: CASSFGQGANEQYF
d_call: NA; j_call: TRBJ2-3; clone_size: NA; v_call: TRBV5-6; cdr3_nt: TGTGCCAGCAGCGGTCCCGAGAGGGGTTTCACAGATACGCAGTATTTT; cdr3_aa: CASSGPERGFTDTQYF
d_call: NA; j_call: TRBJ2-7; clone_size: few; v_call: TRBV6-5; cdr3_nt: TGTGCCAGCAGTTACCAGGGGCCATCCTACGAGCAGTACTTC; cdr3_aa: CASSYQGPSYEQYF
d_call: NA; j_call: TRBJ2-7; clone_size: few; v_call: TRBV20-1; cdr3_nt: TGCAGTGCTAGATTTTCCAGGGTGGGCGACGAGCAGTACTTC; cdr3_aa: CSARFSRVGDEQYF
d_call: TRBD2; j_call: TRBJ2-3; clone_size: many; v_call: TRBV12-3/TRBV12-4; cdr3_nt: TGTGCCAGCAGTCCTTCGACTAGCGGTAGCACAGATACGCAGTATTTT; cdr3_aa: CASSPSTSGSTDTQYF
d_call: NA; j_call: TRBJ2-7; clone_size: many; v_call: TRBV7-9; cdr3_nt: TGTGCCAGCAGCCACTCCTACGAGCAGTACTTC; cdr3_aa: CASSHSYEQYF
d_call: NA; j_call: TRBJ2-3; clone_size: few; v_call: TRBV5-1; cdr3_nt: TGCGCCAGCAGCCACTACGGATTATCAGATACGCAGTATTTT; cdr3_aa: CASSHYGLSDTQYF
d_call: NA; j_call: TRBJ1-5; clone_size: few; v_call: TRBV6-5; cdr3_nt: TGTGCCAGCAGTTACGGGCCCAATAGCAATCAGCCCCAGCATTTT; cdr3_aa: CASSYGPNSNQPQHF
d_call: NA; j_call: TRBJ1-4; clone_size: NA; v_call: TRBV5-1; cdr3_nt: TGCGCCAGCAGCTTTGGTCGGGGCCCCAATGAAAAACTGTTTTTT; cdr3_aa: CASSFGRGPNEKLFF
d_call: TRBD1; j_call: TRBJ1-2; clone_size: few; v_call: TRBV12-3/TRBV12-4; cdr3_nt: TGTGCCAGCAGACCTGAGGACAGGAGATCCCATCATGGCTACACCTTC; cdr3_aa: CASRPEDRRSHHGYTF
d_call: NA; j_call: TRBJ2-2; clone_size: NA; v_call: TRBV3-1; cdr3_nt: TGTGCCAGCAGCCAAGGGGGAAGAAGAAACACCGGGGAGCTGTTTTTT; cdr3_aa: CASSQGGRRNTGELFF
d_call: NA; j_call: TRBJ1-5; clone_size: NA; v_call: TRBV20-1; cdr3_nt: TGCAGTGCTGGATCAGGGGTCCCCAATCAGCCCCAGCATTTT; cdr3_aa: CSAGSGVPNQPQHF
d_call: NA; j_call: TRBJ2-5; clone_size: NA; v_call: TRBV27; cdr3_nt: TGTGCCAGCGGCTGGGAGACCCAGTACTTC; cdr3_aa: CASGWETQYF
d_call: NA; j_call: TRBJ1-5; clone_size: few; v_call: TRBV7-6; cdr3_nt: TGTGCCAGCAGCTCCCAACCCCGGGGGGGCTATAGCAATCAGCCCCAGCATTTT; cdr3_aa: CASSSQPRGGYSNQPQHF
d_call: NA; j_call: TRBJ2-5; clone_size: few; v_call: TRBV20-1; cdr3_nt: TGCAGTGCTAGAGATAGTACCAAGCAGACCCAGTACTTC; cdr3_aa: CSARDSTKQTQYF
d_call: NA; j_call: TRBJ1-4; clone_size: NA; v_call: TRBV20-1; cdr3_nt: TGCAGTGCTAGTCCCGGGACGCCAACTAATGAAAAACTGTTTTTT; cdr3_aa: CSASPGTPTNEKLFF
d_call: TRBD1; j_call: TRBJ2-3; clone_size: many; v_call: TRBV2; cdr3_nt: TGTGCCAGCGGTAGCGACAGGGGCACAGATACGCAGTATTTT; cdr3_aa: CASGSDRGTDTQYF
d_call: NA; j_call: TRBJ2-7; clone_size: NA; v_call: TRBV2; cdr3_nt: TGTGCCAGCAGTGACTGGTCAGGGGGGACTCCCTACGAGCAGTACTTC; cdr3_aa: CASSDWSGGTPYEQYF
d_call: NA; j_call: TRBJ2-1; clone_size: few; v_call: TRBV5-1; cdr3_nt: TGCGCCAGCAGATCCGGGCAGGGGGGGTACAATGAGCAGTTCTTC; cdr3_aa: CASRSGQGGYNEQFF
d_call: NA; j_call: TRBJ2-7; clone_size: NA; v_call: TRBV7-6; cdr3_nt: TGTGCCAGCAGCTTAGAGTTAGAGGCAGCCTACGAGCAGTACTTC; cdr3_aa: CASSLELEAAYEQYF
d_call: NA; j_call: TRBJ2-3; clone_size: few; v_call: TRBV4-1; cdr3_nt: TGCGCCAGCAGCCAAGAATTCCGAGGGGGGACCACAGATACGCAGTATTTT; cdr3_aa: CASSQEFRGGTTDTQYF
d_call: NA; j_call: TRBJ1-5; clone_size: few; v_call: TRBV5-6; cdr3_nt: TGTGCCAGCAGCTCTTACAGGGTTAGCAATCAGCCCCAGCATTTT; cdr3_aa: CASSSYRVSNQPQHF
d_call: NA; j_call: TRBJ1-2; clone_size: NA; v_call: TRBV20-1; cdr3_nt: TGCAGTGCTAGAGCAGGAGGGACGCACGGCTACACCTTC; cdr3_aa: CSARAGGTHGYTF
d_call: NA; j_call: TRBJ2-7; clone_size: many; v_call: TRBV2; cdr3_nt: TGTGCCAGCCGCCGGGACGGAGACTACTACGAGCAGTACTTC; cdr3_aa: CASRRDGDYYEQYF
d_call: NA; j_call: TRBJ2-2; clone_size: few; v_call: TRBV6-5; cdr3_nt: TGTGCCAGCAGTTACTCTGGGGGCAGGAACACCGGGGAGCTGTTTTTT; cdr3_aa: CASSYSGGRNTGELFF
d_call: TRBD1; j_call: TRBJ2-5; clone_size: NA; v_call: TRBV11-2; cdr3_nt: TGTGCCAGCAGCTTAGGACAGGGGGCATGGGAGACCCAGTACTTC; cdr3_aa: CASSLGQGAWETQYF